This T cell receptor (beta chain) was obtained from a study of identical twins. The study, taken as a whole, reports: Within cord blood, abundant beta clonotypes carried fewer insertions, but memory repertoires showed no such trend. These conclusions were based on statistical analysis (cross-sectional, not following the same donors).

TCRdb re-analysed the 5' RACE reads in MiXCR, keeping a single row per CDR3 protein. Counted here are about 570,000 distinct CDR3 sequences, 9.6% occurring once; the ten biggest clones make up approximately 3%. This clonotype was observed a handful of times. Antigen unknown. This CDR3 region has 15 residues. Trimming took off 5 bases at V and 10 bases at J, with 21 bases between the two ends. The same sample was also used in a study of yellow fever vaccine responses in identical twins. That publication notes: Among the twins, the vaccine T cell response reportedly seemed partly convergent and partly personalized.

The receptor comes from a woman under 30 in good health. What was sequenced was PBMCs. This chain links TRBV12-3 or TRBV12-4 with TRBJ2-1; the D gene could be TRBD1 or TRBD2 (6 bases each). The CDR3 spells CASSSSRGRDREQFF. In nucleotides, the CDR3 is TGTGCCAGCAGTAGCTCCCGGGGGCGGGACCGCGAGCAGTTCTTC.